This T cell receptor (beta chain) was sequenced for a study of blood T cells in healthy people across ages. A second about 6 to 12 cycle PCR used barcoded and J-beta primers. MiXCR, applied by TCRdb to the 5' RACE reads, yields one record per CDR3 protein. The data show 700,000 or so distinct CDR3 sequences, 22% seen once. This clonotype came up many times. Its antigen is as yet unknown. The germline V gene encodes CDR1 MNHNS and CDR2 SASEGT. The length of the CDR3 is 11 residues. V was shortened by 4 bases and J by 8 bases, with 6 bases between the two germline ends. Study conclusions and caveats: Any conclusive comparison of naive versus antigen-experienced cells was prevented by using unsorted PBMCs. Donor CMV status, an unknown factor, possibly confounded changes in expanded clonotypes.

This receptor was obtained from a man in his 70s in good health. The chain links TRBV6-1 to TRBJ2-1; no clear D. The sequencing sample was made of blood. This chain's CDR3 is CASSAFDEQFF. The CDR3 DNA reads TGTGCCAGCAGTGCATTCGATGAGCAGTTCTTC.